Listed here are 31 T cell receptor beta chains from one sample, sequenced in a study of shared T cell receptors in the human thymus. Clones were read by immunoSEQ multiplex PCR, and TCRdb kept only the in-frame ones, dropping some. The table records more than 550,000 clones, 70% to 90% of them present only once. The data were also submitted as part of a second study, on human thymus T cells.

Material: thymocytes. These receptors all stem from a girl less than two years old with a congenital heart defect.

V usage is TRBV6-1 and J usage is TRBJ2-3; 9 bases match TRBD2. Germline V gene sequence: CDR1 MNHNS, CDR2 SASEGT. After removal of 0 bases from V and 9 bases from J, the junction contained 13 bases not matched to a gene. The CDR3 loop spans 17 amino acids. The CDR3 here is CASSEALRLAGTGTQYF. The CDR3 DNA follows: TGTGCCAGCAGTGAAGCGCTTAGGCTAGCGGGAACGGGCACGCAGTATTTT.

The chain joins TRBV4-1 to TRBJ1-2; D unresolved. The length of the CDR3 is 14 residues. Germline V lookup: CDR1 MGHRA, CDR2 YSYEKL. V lost 0 bases and J lost 7, with 12 bases in between. For the CDR3, the DNA is TGCGCCAGCAGCCAAGATTGGTCAGGTTCTGGCTACACCTTC. Protein sequence: CASSQDWSGSGYTF.

The chain is built from TRBV7-9 and TRBJ1-6, with 8 positions matching TRBD1. CDR1 is SEHNR, CDR2 FQNEAQ, per germline (reference sequence). There are 17 residues in the CDR3. Losses at the gene ends were 1 base for V and 5 bases for J; bases not matched to a gene: 7. The CDR3, as DNA: TGTGCCAGCAGCTTAGACTCGGGACAGGCGGATAATTCACCCCTCCACTTT. Its translation is CASSLDSGQADNSPLHF.

This sequence joins TRBV28 and TRBJ1-5, with a weak D call TRBD1 (6 bases). Germline CDR1 reads MDHEN; CDR2 reads SYDVKM. This CDR3 contains 14 residues. Trimming left V 1 base short and J 6 bases short, with 10 bases between. CDR3 sequence: CASSLSGGSQPQHF. The CDR3 bases are TGTGCCAGCAGTTTATCGGGGGGCAGTCAGCCCCAGCATTTT.

The chain recombines TRBV7-2 with TRBJ2-4; 9 nucleotides match TRBD1. Looked up from germline, CDR1 is SGHTA and CDR2 is FQGNSA. J gave up 0 bases and V 4 bases, and 13 bases lay outside the gene matches. CDR3 size: 19 residues. As DNA, the CDR3 is TGTGCCAGCAGCTCCTGCTCCCTACAGGGGGCACTAGCCAAAAACATTCAGTACTTC. Translation gives CASSSCSLQGALAKNIQYF.

The rearrangement links TRBV7-9 to TRBJ1-2; maybe TRBD1 (5 bases). The CDR3 loop spans 13 amino acids. Germline values: CDR1 SEHNR, CDR2 FQNEAQ (reference sequence). The germline V and J ends were trimmed by 4 bases and 8 bases, with 14 bases remaining between them. The chain's CDR3 is CASSSMGGNGYTF. The CDR3 DNA reads as TGTGCCAGCAGCTCCATGGGGGGGAACGGCTACACCTTC.

CDR3 region: CASSFELGRTFDGGYTF. For the CDR3, the DNA is TGTGCCAGCAGTTTCGAGTTGGGTCGGACATTCGACGGTGGCTACACCTTC. The V call is TRBV28, the J call TRBJ1-2; possible D gene TRBD1, 5 bases. The CDR3 contains 17 residues. The V and J ends lost 3 bases and 7 bases respectively, with 24 bases between them. Germline CDR1 is MDHEN and CDR2 is SYDVKM.

The chain couples TRBV10-3 to TRBJ2-1, with 8 positions matching TRBD2. The junction had 3 bases not matched to a gene; V was cut back by 0 bases and J by 5 bases. CDR3 length: 15 amino acids. Germline loops: CDR1 ENHRY, CDR2 SYGVKD. CDR3: CAISESVAGNNEQFF. The CDR3 coding sequence is TGTGCCATCAGTGAGTCCGTAGCGGGGAACAATGAGCAGTTCTTC.

CDR3 sequence: CASSEAHGTVDLGFYKYEQYF. The CDR3, as DNA: TGTGCCAGCAGTGAAGCGCATGGGACAGTCGATTTAGGTTTTTACAAATACGAGCAGTACTTC. The chain is built from TRBV6-1 and TRBJ2-7; 7 nucleotides agree with TRBD1. This CDR3 region has 21 residues. The V segment lost 0 bases and the J segment 4 bases; nucleotides outside the gene matches: 24. Germline V gene data show CDR1 as MNHNS and CDR2 as SASEGT.

Comment on this clone: Additional DNA sequences in this sample encode the identical CDR3. This chain uses TRBV4-1 with TRBJ1-5; D might be TRBD1 (5 bases). V was shortened by 0 bases and J by 0 bases, with 6 bases between the two germline ends. The germline gives CDR1 MGHRA, CDR2 YSYEKL. The CDR3 runs 15 residues. CDR3 bases: TGCGCCAGCAGCCAAGACAGGGTTAGCAATCAGCCCCAGCATTTT. Translating gives CASSQDRVSNQPQHF.

The chain couples TRBV10-3 to TRBJ2-5; possibly TRBD1 for D (6 bases). CDR1 is ENHRY and CDR2 is SYGVKD in the germline V gene. The V end was cut by 2 bases, the J end by 2 bases, with 12 bases between. The CDR3 runs 15 residues. CDR3 in amino acids: CAISEHRVIQETQYF. The DNA of the CDR3 is TGTGCCATCAGTGAGCACAGGGTCATTCAAGAGACCCAGTACTTC.

The chain combines TRBV5-6 with TRBJ1-1; 7 bases are shared with TRBD1. V was pared by 3 bases and J by 0 bases, with 11 bases of the junction left unmatched. The length of the CDR3 is 17 residues. Germline values: CDR1 SGHDT, CDR2 YYEEEE. The CDR3 loop is CASSSRDRPLMNTEAFF. CDR3 nucleotide sequence: TGTGCCAGCAGCTCCCGGGACAGACCCTTAATGAACACTGAAGCTTTCTTT.

This rearrangement joins TRBV7-9 to TRBJ1-1, with unresolved D. Germline CDR1 is SEHNR and CDR2 is FQNEAQ (reference sequence). This CDR3 is built from 14 residues. The germline V and J ends were trimmed by 11 bases and 4 bases, with 20 bases remaining between them. The CDR3 nucleotides read TGTGCCGGAGGGAGTACGAACGGATTCACTGAAGCTTTCTTT. It codes for CAGGSTNGFTEAFF. The full variable domain, in which reference TRBV7-9 and TRBJ1-1 provide the parts outside the CDR3, is DTGVSQNPRHKITKRGQNVTFRCDPISEHNRLYWYRQTLGQGPEFLTYFQNEAQLEKSRLLSDRFSAERPKGSFSTLEIQRTEQGDSAMYLCAGGSTNGFTEAFFGQGTRLTVV.

The V gene is TRBV7-2, the J gene TRBJ2-5; 12 nucleotides match TRBD2. From germline, CDR1 is SGHTA and CDR2 FQGNSA. This CDR3 is 17 amino acids long. The V and J ends lost 1 base and 4 bases, in that order; junction bases with no gene match: 7. The CDR3 DNA reads as TGTGCCAGCAGCTTAGGGAGACTAGCGGGGGTAGGAGAGACCCAGTACTTC. This codes for CASSLGRLAGVGETQYF.

V gene TRBV28 combines with J gene TRBJ2-7; tentatively, D is TRBD2 (6 bases). The CDR3 consists of 13 residues. Trimming removed 8 bases from V and 0 bases from J, with 11 bases in between. CDR1 is MDHEN and CDR2 is SYDVKM in the germline V gene. CDR3 DNA: TGTGCCAGCTCCCGGGACTGCTCCTACGAGCAGTACTTC. It is translated as CASSRDCSYEQYF.

This clone turned up a few times. The rearrangement links TRBV5-8 to TRBJ2-7; D is ambiguous. The germline CDR1 and CDR2 sequences are SGHTS and YDEGEE. The CDR3 covers 14 residues. V was cut by 1 base and J by 2 bases, with 10 bases left in between. The CDR3 loop reads CASSLSSGPYEQYF. For the CDR3, the DNA is TGTGCCAGCAGCTTGAGTAGTGGTCCCTACGAGCAGTACTTC.

The V gene is TRBV21-1, the J gene TRBJ2-7; the DNA was not used to check the table's D call, TRBD1. TRBV21-1 is noted as a pseudogene. The CDR3 covers 18 residues. The CDR3 region has the DNA TGTGCCAGCACCCCCACAGAAACCGGGACAGGGGACTCCTACGAGCAGTACTTC. Translating it yields CASTPTETGTGDSYEQYF.

This rearrangement joins TRBV19 to TRBJ2-4; D unclear. Germline loops: CDR1 LNHDA, CDR2 SQIVND (reference sequence). Trimming took off 4 bases at V and 2 bases at J, with 9 bases between the two ends. The CDR3 runs to 14 residues. The CDR3 DNA follows: TGTGCCAGTAGTAATCCCGGTTCCAAAAACATTCAGTACTTC. It encodes CASSNPGSKNIQYF. The whole variable domain, remainder taken from reference TRBV19 and TRBJ2-4, is DGGITQSPKYLFRKEGQNVTLSCEQNLNHDAMYWYRQDPGQGLRLIYYSQIVNDFQKGDIAEGYSVSREKKESFPLTVTSAQKNPTAFYLCASSNPGSKNIQYFGAGTRLSVL.

The V call is TRBV10-3, the J call TRBJ2-7; D might be TRBD2 (6 bases). Per the germline V gene, CDR1 is ENHRY and CDR2 is SYGVKD. The CDR3 runs to 16 residues. Between the trimmed V and J ends, which lost 6 bases and 0 bases, there was a span of 18 bases. The CDR3 nucleotides read TGTGCCATCAGGAGAACCGGGACTCCAAGCTCCTACGAGCAGTACTTC. This codes for CAIRRTGTPSSYEQYF.

V usage is TRBV5-1 and J usage is TRBJ2-5; 8 bases fit TRBD1. The J segment lost 2 bases and the V segment lost 0 bases, leaving 6 bases of the junction unmatched. CDR1 is SGHRS and CDR2 is YFSETQ in the germline V gene. CDR3 length: 16 amino acids. In DNA form, the CDR3 reads TGCGCCAGCAGCTTGGCCGGGACAGGACTGCAAGAGACCCAGTACTTC. This gives the protein CASSLAGTGLQETQYF.

This chain connects TRBV4-1 to TRBJ2-1; TRBD2 matches at 9 bases. The CDR3 length is 18 residues. From germline, CDR1 is MGHRA and CDR2 YSYEKL. V was clipped by 2 bases and J by 1 base; unmatched bases: 9. The CDR3 bases are TGCGCCAGCAGCCAACCAAAGACTAGCGGCGAATCCTACAATGAGCAGTTCTTC. As protein: CASSQPKTSGESYNEQFF.

Concerning this clone itself: The junction departs from the called germline gene at one end, perhaps through a read error. The chain employs TRBV7-3 and TRBJ2-7, with 13 nucleotides matching TRBD2. CDR1 and CDR2 from the germline V gene are SGHTA and FQGTGA. The CDR3 totals 17 residues. The CDR3, as DNA: TGTGCCAGCAGCCTAACGACTAGCGGGGGGTCCTCCTACGAGCAGTACTTC. Translating it yields CASSLTTSGGSSYEQYF.

The rearrangement uses TRBV9 and TRBJ2-3; 10 nucleotides align to TRBD2. CDR3 size: 23 residues. The germline V gene encodes CDR1 SGDLS and CDR2 YYNGEE. Losses at the gene ends were 0 bases for V and 1 base for J; bases not matched to a gene: 23. The chain's CDR3 is CASSVGGGERGGIWLPGTDTQYF. DNA of the CDR3: TGTGCCAGCAGCGTAGGAGGTGGCGAGCGGGGGGGCATTTGGCTCCCGGGCACAGATACGCAGTATTTT.

This clone occurred a few times. Here the CDR3 reads CASSRPYRVNYGYTF. The CDR3 DNA reads as TGTGCCAGCAGTCGCCCCTACAGGGTTAACTATGGCTACACCTTC. The chain is built from TRBV28 and TRBJ1-2, with D possibly matching TRBD1 (6 bases). In germline, CDR1 is MDHEN, CDR2 SYDVKM. This CDR3 region has 15 residues. Trimming stripped 5 bases from V and 1 base from J, with 14 bases between.

The chain uses TRBV4-1 and TRBJ1-1, with D perhaps matching TRBD1 (5 bases). Germline assignment: CDR1 MGHRA and CDR2 YSYEKL. This CDR3 contains 20 residues. Deletions cut 3 bases from V and 1 base from J, with 27 bases between. CDR3 loop: CASSHSNHPREVTGNTEAFF. Here the CDR3 DNA reads TGCGCCAGCAGCCACAGCAATCACCCCAGGGAGGTAACGGGGAACACTGAAGCTTTCTTT.

The genes are TRBV9 and TRBJ2-6; perhaps TRBD1 as D (9 bases). Germline CDR1 SGDLS, CDR2 YYNGEE. The CDR3 sequence is 21 residues long. V dropped 0 bases and J dropped 0 bases, with 22 bases sitting between them. CDR3 bases: TGTGCCAGCAGCGTAGCGGGGGGGGGACAGGGAGAATACTCTGGGGCCAACGTCCTGACTTTC. Translation: CASSVAGGGQGEYSGANVLTF.

The chain is built from TRBV27 and TRBJ2-1; 11 nucleotides align to TRBD2. The trim removed 4 bases at V and 7 bases at J, leaving 9 bases unmatched. The CDR3 length is 16 residues. CDR1 and CDR2 (germline): MNHEY, SMNVEV (reference sequence). The CDR3 protein is CASSSGTSGGVNEQFF. CDR3 sequence (DNA): TGTGCCAGCAGTTCCGGCACTAGCGGGGGTGTTAATGAGCAGTTCTTC.

This chain joins TRBV10-3 and TRBJ2-7; TRBD1 matches at 7 bases. The trim removed 6 bases at V and 5 bases at J, leaving 4 bases unmatched. In germline, CDR1 is ENHRY, CDR2 SYGVKD. The CDR3 spans 12 residues. The CDR3 loop is CAIRGTGDEQYF. The DNA of the CDR3 is TGTGCCATCAGGGGTACAGGGGACGAGCAGTACTTC.

The V gene is TRBV6-1, the J gene TRBJ2-2; 9 positions match TRBD1. CDR1 is MNHNS, CDR2 SASEGT, per germline. The CDR3 length is 15 residues. V dropped 6 bases and J dropped 8; count of bases not matched to a gene: 10. CDR3 sequence: CASSKRTGAGGELFF. In nucleotides, the CDR3 is TGTGCCAGCAGCAAGAGGACAGGGGCGGGAGGGGAGCTGTTTTTT.

CDR3 bases: TGTGCCACCAGCTCTCACAGGGGACCTAACTATGGCTACACCTTC. Protein sequence: CATSSHRGPNYGYTF. The genes are TRBV15 and TRBJ1-2; 7 positions agree with TRBD1. The ends lost 5 bases at V and 0 bases at J; junction bases unmatched: 6. Per the germline V gene, CDR1 is LNHNV and CDR2 is YYDKDF (reference sequence). The CDR3 has 15 residues.

This chain links TRBV12-5 with TRBJ1-2; D gene ambiguous. The V and J ends lost 0 bases and 4 bases respectively, with 6 bases between them. The CDR3 covers 13 residues. Germline V gene lookup returns CDR1 LGHNT and CDR2 FRNRAP. The CDR3 coding sequence is TGTGCTAGTGGTTTGGTGGAGGGCTATGGCTACACCTTC. It specifies CASGLVEGYGYTF.